Below, 14 T cell receptor beta chains from the same sample are listed, as sequenced in a study of shared clonotypes between healthy human individuals. Some clones are missing from TCRdb's copy, which holds only in-frame ones; the method was immunoSEQ multiplex PCR. In the table there are 2 million to 3 million clones, approximately 93% of which are singletons. Sequenced: naive CD4+ T cells from PBMCs. Subset noted: CD45RA+ positively selected. The receptor source for this set is a man aged 18 to 35 in good health. Some clones in this sample may be carry-over from other donors' samples.

This sequence joins TRBV18 and TRBJ1-1; TRBD1 might be the D (6 bases). Germline values: CDR1 KGHSH, CDR2 LQKENI. This CDR3 is built from 17 residues. With 3 bases removed from V and 1 base from J, the gap between germline ends came to 18 bases. The CDR3: CASSPSGPGAANTEAFF. The DNA of the CDR3 is TGTGCCAGCTCACCTTCCGGGCCAGGGGCGGCGAACACTGAAGCTTTCTTT. Full variable domain (remainder filled in from reference TRBV18 and TRBJ1-1): NAGVMQNPRHLVRRRGQEARLRCSPMKGHSHVYWYRQLPEEGLKFMVYLQKENIIDESGMPKERFSAEFPKEGPSILRIQQVVRGDSAAYFCASSPSGPGAANTEAFFGQGTRLTVV.

The rearrangement joins TRBV7-3 to TRBJ2-4; D may be TRBD1 (7 bases). The CDR3 runs 15 residues. Trimming removed 2 bases at V and 7 bases at J, with 15 bases between. Germline V gene sequence: CDR1 SGHTA, CDR2 FQGTGA. The CDR3 DNA follows: TGTGCCAGCAGCTTATTCCAGGGGGGAATGAACATTCAGTACTTC. It is translated as CASSLFQGGMNIQYF.

This chain links TRBV5-4 with TRBJ1-1; a possible D gene is TRBD1 (6 bases). V lost 5 bases and J 0 bases, leaving 14 bases between the germline ends. Germline assignment: CDR1 SGHNT and CDR2 YYREEE (reference sequence). The CDR3 consists of 15 residues. The CDR3 spells CASRTSQGMNTEAFF. CDR3 bases: TGTGCCAGCAGGACCTCGCAGGGGATGAACACTGAAGCTTTCTTT.

Comment on this clone: Mismatch with germline at one junction end may stem from a read error. CDR3 amino acids: CASSLYQSTGTTF. For the CDR3, the DNA is TGTGCCAGCAGTTTATATCAGTCGACTGGGACAACCTTT. The chain carries TRBV28 and TRBJ1-4, with a weak D call TRBD1 (6 bases). The CDR3 runs 13 residues. The germline V gene has CDR1 MDHEN and CDR2 SYDVKM.

The rearrangement links TRBV7-9 to TRBJ2-2; 7 bases match TRBD1. CDR1 is SEHNR and CDR2 is FQNEAQ in the germline V gene (reference sequence). The CDR3 runs 17 residues. V trimming: 6 bases; J trimming: 3 bases; junction bases outside the gene matches: 13. The CDR3 spells CASRARPGQRHTGELFF. The DNA for the CDR3 is TGTGCCAGCAGAGCAAGACCGGGACAGAGACACACCGGGGAGCTGTTTTTT.

The chain employs TRBV2 and TRBJ2-5, with 10 bases that match TRBD2. Germline-derived CDR1 and CDR2 are SNHLY and FYNNEI. This CDR3 has 15 residues. After removal of 8 bases from V and 9 bases from J, the junction contained 15 bases not matched to a gene. The CDR3 DNA is TGTGCCAGCCGCCAGCTAGCGGGGGAGGGAATGGCCCAGTACTTC. This encodes CASRQLAGEGMAQYF.

The chain is built from TRBV7-6 and TRBJ2-2, with 7 positions matching TRBD2. Germline lookup yields CDR1 SGHVS and CDR2 FNYEAQ. V lost 3 bases to trimming and J lost 4 bases; unmatched junction nucleotides: 8. CDR3 length equals 16 residues. The CDR3 loop reads CASSFLTGGGTGELFF. The CDR3 DNA reads TGTGCCAGCAGCTTTCTCACGGGAGGTGGCACCGGGGAGCTGTTTTTT.

The sample holds one count of this clone. The rearrangement uses TRBV9 and TRBJ2-2, with a possible D match to TRBD2 (5 bases). Germline CDR1 and CDR2: SGDLS and YYNGEE. This CDR3 comprises 14 residues. Trimming shortened V by 7 bases and J by 7 bases, and 17 bases separated the two germline ends. The CDR3 DNA reads as TGTGCCAGCGGGGAGTTCGCCCGAGGCGGGGAGCTGTTTTTT. Amino acids: CASGEFARGGELFF. The complete variable domain, with remaining parts taken from reference TRBV9 and TRBJ2-2, reads DSGVTQTPKHLITATGQRVTLRCSPRSGDLSVYWYQQSLDQGLQFLIQYYNGEERAKGNILERFSAQQFPDLHSELNLSSLELGDSALYFCASGEFARGGELFFGEGSRLTVL.

The V call is TRBV18, the J call TRBJ2-7; 12 positions agree with TRBD2. Trimming took 3 bases from V and 5 from J; bases not matched to a gene: 11. The CDR3 runs to 17 residues. Germline V gene lookup returns CDR1 KGHSH and CDR2 LQKENI. CDR3 in DNA: TGTGCCAGCTCACCCCTAGCGGGAGGGCCACGGAAGGACGAGCAGTACTTC. Amino acid sequence: CASSPLAGGPRKDEQYF.

In DNA, the CDR3 is TGTGCCAGCAGCTTAGACAGGTCCGCCGAGCAGTACTTC. This codes for CASSLDRSAEQYF. The chain carries TRBV7-2 and TRBJ2-7; weak D call: TRBD1 (5 bases). The CDR3 length is 13 residues. Germline V gene lookup returns CDR1 SGHTA and CDR2 FQGNSA. Between the trimmed V and J ends, which lost 1 base and 6 bases, there was a span of 10 bases.

This clone has just a few counts. The identical CDR3 is also encoded by other nucleotide sequences in the sample. V is TRBV30 and J is TRBJ1-5; D may be TRBD1 (5 bases). The CDR3 length is 13 residues. Germline V gene data show CDR1 as GTSNPN and CDR2 as SVGIG (reference sequence). V lost 0 bases, J lost 4 bases, and 7 bases lay in between. The CDR3 sequence is CAWSVKGNQPQHF. The CDR3, as DNA: TGTGCCTGGAGTGTAAAGGGGAATCAGCCCCAGCATTTT.

This chain uses TRBV11-2 with TRBJ2-3; perhaps TRBD2 as D (5 bases). The CDR3 runs 14 residues. The V end was cut by 5 bases, the J end by 1 base, with 10 bases between. Germline assignment: CDR1 SGHAT and CDR2 FQNNGV. CDR3 sequence: CASSPSGGTDTQYF. DNA of the CDR3: TGTGCCAGCAGCCCGAGCGGAGGCACAGATACGCAGTATTTT.

The V and J genes are TRBV6-5 and TRBJ1-6; tentative D call: TRBD1 (5 bases). The germline V and J ends were trimmed by 4 bases and 8 bases, with 15 bases remaining between them. CDR1 and CDR2 (germline): MNHEY, SVGAGI. The CDR3 is 15 amino acids. DNA of the CDR3: TGTGCCAGCAGTTCCCTTAGGAGGGGATATTCACCCCTCCACTTT. Translated: CASSSLRRGYSPLHF.

This clone was recorded once. The chain has TRBV29-1 and TRBJ2-6; 8 bases map to TRBD1. This CDR3 is built from 15 residues. Looked up from germline, CDR1 is SQVTM and CDR2 is ANQGSEA. With 5 bases clipped from V and 3 bases from J, the junction kept 6 bases outside the gene matches. The CDR3 DNA sequence: TGCAGCGTTCATACAGGGGGTGTTGGGGCCAACGTCCTGACTTTC. This translates into CSVHTGGVGANVLTF. Full variable domain (remainder filled in from reference TRBV29-1 and TRBJ2-6): SAVISQKPSRDICQRGTSLTIQCQVDSQVTMMFWYRQQPGQSLTLIATANQGSEATYESGFVIDKFPISRPNLTFSTLTVSNMSPEDSSIYLCSVHTGGVGANVLTFGAGSRLTVL.